One and the same sample provided the 30 T cell receptor beta chains below, sequenced in a study of blood T cell repertoires in COVID-19 (TCRdb year 2020). Receptor amplification or capture employed the immunoSEQ multiplex PCR assay. This immuneACCESS table, as held by TCRdb, lists in-frame sequences with V and J called but not all clones. Of the missing ones, under half trace to an unresolved V gene in checked studies; the others have no known cause. The sample profile shows just over 250,000 clones; about 85% of them were found once. The ten top clones hold 3.5% to 4.5% of the sample. Material for sequencing was peripheral blood. The receptor set was obtained from a man between 60 and 70 years old who had recovered from COVID-19.

This clone came up a few times. The chain recombines TRBV7-2 with TRBJ1-2; 8 bases are shared with TRBD1. The V and J ends lost 3 bases and 2 bases, in that order; junction bases with no gene match: 5. The CDR3 runs to 15 residues. Looked up from germline, CDR1 is SGHTA and CDR2 is FQGNSA. The CDR3 is CASSFLRTGNYGYTF. The CDR3 bases are TGTGCCAGCAGCTTCTTAAGGACAGGGAACTATGGCTACACCTTC.

The V and J genes are TRBV7-2 and TRBJ2-3, with 8 bases lining up with TRBD2. The germline CDR1 and CDR2 sequences are SGHTA and FQGNSA. V trimming: 5 bases; J trimming: 4 bases; junction bases outside the gene matches: 5. This CDR3 has 14 amino acids. In nucleotides, the CDR3 is TGTGCCAGCAGCCCGGGGGGGCTAGCAGATACGCAGTATTTT. It yields the protein CASSPGGLADTQYF.

The chain employs TRBV6-5 and TRBJ1-1; 7 bases fit TRBD1. This CDR3 comprises 14 residues. J lost 4 bases, V lost 6 bases, and 8 bases had no gene match. CDR1 MNHEY and CDR2 SVGAGI come from the germline V gene. The CDR3 sequence is CASRYRGWGTEAFF. CDR3 bases: TGTGCCAGCAGGTACAGGGGATGGGGCACTGAAGCTTTCTTT.

The chain uses TRBV11-3 and TRBJ2-7, with a tentative D call TRBD1 (6 bases). Trimming cost V 5 bases and J 2 bases, with 7 bases left between them. Germline lookup yields CDR1 SGHNT and CDR2 YENEEA. The CDR3 is 12 residues long. The CDR3 nucleotides read TGTGCCAGCAGCGGGGACACCTACGAGCAGTACTTC. Its translation is CASSGDTYEQYF. The full variable domain, its missing parts supplied by reference TRBV11-3 and TRBJ2-7, is EAGVVQSPRYKIIEKKQPVAFWCNPISGHNTLYWYLQNLGQGPELLIRYENEEAVDDSQLPKDRFSAERLKGVDSTLKIQPAELGDSAVYLCASSGDTYEQYFGPGTRLTVT.

The chain employs TRBV7-3 and TRBJ2-3; D possibly corresponds to TRBD2 (5 bases). The germline V gene encodes CDR1 SGHTA and CDR2 FQGTGA. CDR3 length: 18 residues. Trimming shortened V by 5 bases and J by 0 bases, and 21 bases separated the two germline ends. The DNA of the CDR3 is TGTGCCAGCAGCGACGGTAGGGCGGGCGGAGAAAGCACAGATACGCAGTATTTT. It encodes CASSDGRAGGESTDTQYF.

The chain carries TRBV6-5 and TRBJ2-3; 8 nucleotides agree with TRBD2. The CDR3 length is 14 residues. Germline-derived CDR1 and CDR2 are MNHEY and SVGAGI. Unmatched junction bases numbered 8, after V lost 8 bases and J lost 4 bases. The chain's CDR3 is CASEAGGYPDTQYF. The DNA for the CDR3 is TGTGCCAGCGAGGCGGGGGGTTACCCAGATACGCAGTATTTT.

The chain is built from TRBV14 and TRBJ2-5, with 9 bases identical to TRBD1. Looked up from germline, CDR1 is SGHDN and CDR2 is FVKESK. J lost 4 bases, V lost 3 bases, and 9 bases had no gene match. CDR3 length: 16 residues. The CDR3 sequence: CASSHSPGQGRETQYF. The CDR3 nucleotides are TGTGCCAGCAGCCACAGTCCGGGACAGGGAAGAGAGACCCAGTACTTC.

This chain connects TRBV3-1 (or the pseudogene TRBV3-2) to TRBJ2-5; possibly TRBD2 for D (6 bases). Looked up from germline, CDR1 is LGHDT and CDR2 is YNNKEL (reference sequence). V was clipped by 3 bases and J by 4 bases, with 12 bases between them. CDR3 size: 14 residues. CDR3 sequence: CASSQTREVETQYF. CDR3 DNA: TGTGCCAGCAGCCAGACTAGGGAGGTAGAGACCCAGTACTTC.

The gene calls are TRBV5-4 and TRBJ2-7; TRBD1 aligns across 12 bases. The ends lost 3 bases at V and 5 bases at J; junction bases unmatched: 9. Germline V gives CDR1 SGHNT, CDR2 YYREEE (reference sequence). This CDR3 comprises 16 residues. In nucleotides, the CDR3 is TGTGCCAGCAGCTGGGACAGGGGGCGCGTCAGCAACGAGCAGTACTTC. Residues: CASSWDRGRVSNEQYF.

The chain uses TRBV2 and TRBJ2-3, with 10 nucleotides matching TRBD2. The trim removed 7 bases at V and 4 bases at J, leaving 11 bases unmatched. The CDR3 covers 16 residues. Germline assignment: CDR1 SNHLY and CDR2 FYNNEI. CDR3 nucleotide sequence: TGTGCCAGCACCGATTCACTCGGACTAGCGGCAGATACGCAGTATTTT. Translation gives CASTDSLGLAADTQYF.

In DNA form, the CDR3 reads TGTGCCAGCAGCCAAGGTATACAGTCACATGGCTACACCTTC. Its translation is CASSQGIQSHGYTF. The chain combines TRBV4-2 with TRBJ1-2; no clear D gene. V lost 1 base, J lost 6 bases, and 12 bases lay in between. The CDR3 totals 14 residues. Germline V CDR1 and CDR2: LGHNA, YNFKEQ.

The rearrangement links TRBV18 to TRBJ2-7, with TRBD2 as a possible D gene (6 bases). The V and J ends lost 4 bases and 2 bases respectively, with 9 bases between them. Germline V gene data show CDR1 as KGHSH and CDR2 as LQKENI. The CDR3 sequence is 13 residues long. CDR3 DNA: TGTGCCAGCTCACAACGGGGGACCTACGAGCAGTACTTC. Translation gives CASSQRGTYEQYF.

This rearrangement joins TRBV4-2 to TRBJ2-2, with TRBD2 identical over 11 bases. CDR1 LGHNA and CDR2 YNFKEQ come from the germline V gene. Trimming at V came to 0 bases and at J to 6 bases, leaving 6 bases not matched to a gene. The CDR3 runs 17 residues. In DNA, the CDR3 is TGTGCCAGCAGCCAAGAGTCGACTAGCGGGGTCCCCGGGGAGCTGTTTTTT. As protein: CASSQESTSGVPGELFF.

For this clone: The junction and the germline gene differ at one end; a read error may be behind it. The chain uses TRBV6-1 and TRBJ2-3, with 8 nucleotides matching TRBD1. Germline V gene data show CDR1 as MNHNS and CDR2 as SASEGT. This CDR3 comprises 13 residues. For the CDR3, the DNA is TGTGCCAGCAGTGAACACCGGGACAGGTATCCTCGTTTT. It encodes CASSEHRDRYPRF.

The chain uses TRBV7-2 and TRBJ2-7; 9 bases match TRBD1. CDR1 is SGHTA, CDR2 FQGNSA, per germline. The V and J ends lost 5 bases and 9 bases, in that order; junction bases with no gene match: 5. The CDR3 totals 12 residues. The CDR3 loop is CASSPDRGWQYF. The CDR3 DNA sequence: TGTGCCAGCAGCCCGGACAGGGGTTGGCAGTACTTC.

This sequence joins TRBV15 and TRBJ2-2; 10 nucleotides line up with TRBD1. With 6 bases clipped from V and 6 bases from J, the junction kept 10 bases outside the gene matches. The CDR3 has 16 amino acids. Per germline, CDR1 LNHNV and CDR2 YYDKDF (reference sequence). CDR3 residues: CATRAPGQGFPGELFF. CDR3 DNA sequence: TGTGCCACCAGGGCACCGGGACAGGGGTTTCCCGGGGAGCTGTTTTTT.

Comments on this clone: A read error may produce the germline difference seen at one junction end. This chain links TRBV30 with TRBJ1-1; 7 bases fit TRBD1. Germline loops: CDR1 GTSNPN, CDR2 SVGIG (reference sequence). The CDR3 has 12 residues. CDR3 DNA sequence: TGTGCCTGGACGACAGGGAACTCTGAAGCTTTCTTT. Encoded protein: CAWTTGNSEAFF.

The count of this clone is one. The rearrangement joins TRBV19 to TRBJ1-1, with 7 bases aligning to TRBD1. CDR1 and CDR2 from the germline V gene are LNHDA and SQIVND (reference sequence). V was clipped by 4 bases and J by 2 bases; unmatched bases: 10. The CDR3 runs to 16 residues. CDR3 coding DNA: TGTGCCAGTAGTACCCGTGGGGGACAGAGAAACACTGAAGCTTTCTTT. Protein: CASSTRGGQRNTEAFF.

The chain joins TRBV18 to TRBJ1-4, with D perhaps TRBD1 (6 bases). The V end was cut by 0 bases, the J end by 8 bases, with 13 bases between. CDR3 size: 15 residues. Germline V lookup: CDR1 KGHSH, CDR2 LQKENI. In DNA, the CDR3 is TGTGCCAGCTCACCACCAGGCAGGGGAAGCGAAAAACTGTTTTTT. This encodes CASSPPGRGSEKLFF. Combining the CDR3 with reference TRBV18 and TRBJ1-4 gives the whole variable domain NAGVMQNPRHLVRRRGQEARLRCSPMKGHSHVYWYRQLPEEGLKFMVYLQKENIIDESGMPKERFSAEFPKEGPSILRIQQVVRGDSAAYFCASSPPGRGSEKLFFGSGTQLSVL.

The V and J genes are TRBV5-4 and TRBJ1-2, with 7 bases that match TRBD1. This CDR3 is 15 amino acids long. Germline V gene data show CDR1 as SGHNT and CDR2 as YYREEE (reference sequence). V gave up 4 bases and J gave up 2 bases; unmatched junction bases: 8. The CDR3 loop is CASSGDRVANYGYTF. In DNA, the CDR3 is TGTGCCAGCAGCGGCGACAGGGTGGCGAACTATGGCTACACCTTC.

The gene calls are TRBV4-1 and TRBJ1-6; D may be TRBD1 (6 bases). V lost 1 base and J lost 7, with 14 bases in between. Germline V gene data show CDR1 as MGHRA and CDR2 as YSYEKL. The CDR3 has 16 amino acids. The CDR3 DNA sequence: TGCGCCAGCAGCCAAGGTTCAGGGGTTCCCAATTCACCCCTCCACTTT. Its protein is CASSQGSGVPNSPLHF.

This clone was counted only a few times. The chain employs TRBV7-2 and TRBJ2-7; D possibly corresponds to TRBD2 (6 bases). The CDR3 has 14 residues. The ends were cut back, 5 bases at V and 4 bases at J, with 15 bases in the middle. CDR1 and CDR2 (germline): SGHTA, FQGNSA. This CDR3 reads CASSTDYPPYEQYF. The DNA for the CDR3 is TGTGCCAGCAGCACGGACTATCCGCCTTACGAGCAGTACTTC.

The chain carries TRBV2 and TRBJ1-6, with TRBD1 as a possible D gene (5 bases). Trimming removed 4 bases at V and 10 bases at J, with 14 bases between. From germline, CDR1 is SNHLY and CDR2 FYNNEI. This CDR3 has 14 residues. CDR3 nucleotides: TGTGCCAGCAGTGGGGGGGATACCGGATCACCCCTCCACTTT. Translation: CASSGGDTGSPLHF.

The rearrangement links TRBV5-1 to TRBJ2-5; D is possibly TRBD2 (5 bases). Germline values: CDR1 SGHRS, CDR2 YFSETQ. Trimming removed 2 bases from V and 7 bases from J, with 15 bases in between. This CDR3 is built from 14 residues. This CDR3 reads CASSFGPSEGTQYF. The CDR3 nucleotides read TGCGCCAGCAGCTTTGGGCCGTCCGAGGGGACCCAGTACTTC.

V usage is TRBV18 and J usage is TRBJ2-3; tentative D call: TRBD1 (5 bases). This CDR3 is built from 15 residues. In germline, CDR1 is KGHSH, CDR2 LQKENI. Trimming removed 1 base from V and 1 base from J, with 9 bases in between. As DNA, the CDR3 is TGTGCCAGCTCACCACTTCAGGGCCGCACAGATACGCAGTATTTT. This translates into CASSPLQGRTDTQYF.

V and J are TRBV5-6 and TRBJ1-1; no firm D call. The CDR3 has 12 residues. The V and J ends lost 2 bases and 5 bases respectively, with 7 bases between them. Germline V gene sequence: CDR1 SGHDT, CDR2 YYEEEE. The CDR3 loop is CASSFLRTEAFF. The CDR3 coding sequence is TGTGCCAGCAGCTTCTTGAGGACTGAAGCTTTCTTT. Filled out from reference TRBV5-6 and TRBJ1-1, the complete variable domain reads DAGVTQSPTHLIKTRGQQVTLRCSPKSGHDTVSWYQQALGQGPQFIFQYYEEEERQRGNFPDRFSGHQFPNYSSELNVNALLLGDSALYLCASSFLRTEAFFGQGTRLTVV.

The chain is built from TRBV3-1 (or the pseudogene TRBV3-2) and TRBJ1-2; 9 bases match TRBD1. This CDR3 comprises 15 residues. V shed 4 bases and J 6 bases; nucleotides not matched to a gene: 9. Germline CDR1 LGHDT, CDR2 YNNKEL (reference sequence). In nucleotides, the CDR3 is TGTGCCAGCAGCCGTACAGGGGGCGCGGTCGATGGCTACACCTTC. Translated: CASSRTGGAVDGYTF.

The chain carries TRBV2 and TRBJ1-2; 7 positions match TRBD1. The V segment lost 7 bases and the J segment 3 bases; nucleotides outside the gene matches: 8. The CDR3 loop spans 14 amino acids. CDR1 is SNHLY, CDR2 FYNNEI, per germline. The CDR3 spells CASKKGTDYYGYTF. CDR3 bases: TGTGCCAGCAAGAAAGGGACAGACTACTATGGCTACACCTTC.

This rearrangement joins TRBV5-1 to TRBJ2-1, with D perhaps matching TRBD1 (6 bases). Germline V CDR1 and CDR2: SGHRS, YFSETQ. Trimming took off 0 bases at V and 7 bases at J, with 14 bases between the two ends. This CDR3 has 15 residues. For the CDR3, the DNA is TGCGCCAGCAGCTTGGATCTAGGGGGTTGGAATGAGCAGTTCTTC. Translated: CASSLDLGGWNEQFF.

V usage is TRBV19 and J usage is TRBJ1-5; 7 bases are a match to TRBD1. Germline CDR1 reads LNHDA; CDR2 reads SQIVND (reference sequence). Unmatched junction bases numbered 13, after V lost 5 bases and J lost 3 bases. This CDR3 is 17 amino acids long. For the CDR3, the DNA is TGTGCCAGTAGTCCCCGGTTGACAGGGAAGCCCAATCAGCCCCAGCATTTT. It is translated as CASSPRLTGKPNQPQHF.